This entry lists 27 T cell receptor beta chains sequenced from one sample in a study of blood T cell repertoires in COVID-19. The data were produced by immunoSEQ multiplex PCR, yet TCRdb's version contains in-frame clones alone and is incomplete. The profile shows hundreds of thousands of clones, 75% to 85% of them singletons. The sample taken for sequencing was PBMCs or T cells enriched from blood (not recorded which). All receptors derive from a man aged 25 to 45 with acute COVID-19.

The chain uses TRBV2 and TRBJ2-7, with D possibly TRBD1 on 6 matching bases. V dropped 10 bases and J dropped 2 bases, with 12 bases sitting between them. The CDR3 is 12 amino acids. Germline CDR1 reads SNHLY; CDR2 reads FYNNEI. The CDR3 nucleotides read TGTGCCACCAAGACAGGCCCCTACGAGCAGTACTTC. It specifies CATKTGPYEQYF.

This sequence joins TRBV23-1 and TRBJ2-7, with D maybe TRBD1 (6 bases). TRBV23-1 is an ORF, and what it does is uncertain. The CDR3 extends over 16 amino acids. V lost 7 bases, J lost 2 bases, and 21 bases lay in between. CDR3 nucleotides: TGCGCCAGCATCATAGCACAGGGATTTATCCCCTACGAGCAGTACTTC. Encoded protein: CASIIAQGFIPYEQYF.

This clone came up a few times. The chain is built from TRBV9 and TRBJ2-7; 11 bases fit TRBD1. The germline gives CDR1 SGDLS, CDR2 YYNGEE. The CDR3 is 16 residues long. The J segment lost 7 bases and the V segment lost 4 bases, leaving 13 bases of the junction unmatched. In DNA form, the CDR3 reads TGTGCCAGCAGCTCTGGGGCCGGGACAGGGGGTCATGAGCAGTACTTC. It is translated as CASSSGAGTGGHEQYF.

This clone was counted only a few times. The chain carries TRBV12-3 or TRBV12-4 and TRBJ1-1; D not resolved. CDR3 length equals 13 residues. Deletions cut 3 bases from V and 0 bases from J, with 5 bases between. CDR3 DNA: TGTGCCAGCAGTTTGGAGATGAACACTGAAGCTTTCTTT. Translated, it gives CASSLEMNTEAFF.

This clone was seen just once. The rearrangement links TRBV28 to TRBJ2-1, with 9 bases aligning to TRBD2. Trimming took 8 bases from V and 9 from J; bases not matched to a gene: 11. The CDR3 has 14 amino acids. Looked up from germline, CDR1 is MDHEN and CDR2 is SYDVKM. The CDR3 sequence is CASGRGGLLTEQFF. In nucleotides, the CDR3 is TGTGCCAGCGGGCGGGGGGGCCTTCTCACTGAGCAGTTCTTC.

The rearrangement uses TRBV3-1 (or the pseudogene TRBV3-2) and TRBJ2-5; D not resolved. The V gene lost 1 base and the J gene lost 5 bases, with 14 bases spanning the gap. The CDR3 spans 15 residues. In germline, CDR1 is LGHDT, CDR2 YNNKEL (reference sequence). CDR3 loop: CASSQGPSTGETQYF. The CDR3 DNA reads as TGTGCCAGCAGCCAAGGGCCCAGTACCGGGGAGACCCAGTACTTC.

The V call is TRBV23-1, the J call TRBJ1-1; tentatively, D is TRBD1 (5 bases). TRBV23-1 qualifies as an ORF whose function is uncertain. The CDR3 consists of 12 residues. Trimming stripped 2 bases from V and 8 bases from J, with 9 bases between. The DNA of the CDR3 is TGCGCCAGCAGTCAAGGGGGGGAAGAAGCTTTCTTT. Translating gives CASSQGGEEAFF.

The chain joins TRBV29-1 to TRBJ2-1; 10 bases are shared with TRBD1. V was pared by 4 bases and J by 7 bases, with 7 bases of the junction left unmatched. The CDR3 has 14 amino acids. Germline CDR1 reads SQVTM; CDR2 reads ANQGSEA. CDR3 loop: CSVGVGTGVNEQFF. The CDR3 DNA reads TGCAGCGTTGGTGTCGGGACAGGGGTGAATGAGCAGTTCTTC.

The chain uses TRBV10-3 and TRBJ2-1, with D tentatively TRBD1 (5 bases). V dropped 7 bases and J dropped 2 bases, with 15 bases sitting between them. This CDR3 contains 15 residues. CDR1 is ENHRY, CDR2 SYGVKD, per germline. The CDR3, as DNA: TGTGCCATCAACAGCGACAGCCGCCCCTACAATGAGCAGTTCTTC. Encoded protein: CAINSDSRPYNEQFF.

The chain joins TRBV3-1 (or the pseudogene TRBV3-2) to TRBJ2-5; 9 bases align to TRBD2. The V and J ends lost 6 bases and 2 bases, in that order; junction bases with no gene match: 4. Per germline, CDR1 LGHDT and CDR2 YNNKEL (reference sequence). This CDR3 has 14 residues. The CDR3 is CASSWSGGQETQYF. CDR3 bases: TGTGCCAGCAGTTGGAGCGGGGGGCAAGAGACCCAGTACTTC.

CDR3 protein: CASSFGGTQPQHF. The CDR3 coding sequence is TGTGCCAGCAGCTTCGGAGGGACCCAGCCCCAGCATTTT. V usage is TRBV7-2 and J usage is TRBJ1-5, with D perhaps TRBD1 (5 bases). Germline V gene data show CDR1 as SGHTA and CDR2 as FQGNSA. Trimming left V 3 bases short and J 7 bases short, with 10 bases between. CDR3 length: 13 amino acids.

V gene TRBV3-1 (or the pseudogene TRBV3-2) combines with J gene TRBJ2-5; 9 bases line up with TRBD2. This CDR3 is 13 amino acids long. J was trimmed by 7 bases and V by 11 bases; bases with no gene match: 11. Germline V gene data show CDR1 as LGHDT and CDR2 as YNNKEL (reference sequence). Here the CDR3 reads CASMGGGAGTQYF. The CDR3 region has the DNA TGTGCCTCGATGGGCGGGGGGGCGGGGACCCAGTACTTC.

The J gene is TRBJ2-2, the V gene TRBV2, with D perhaps matching TRBD1 (5 bases). Deletions cut 2 bases from V and 6 bases from J, with 10 bases between. Germline CDR1 SNHLY, CDR2 FYNNEI. This CDR3 region has 14 residues. CDR3 amino acids: CASSESRVPGELFF. The CDR3, as DNA: TGTGCCAGCAGTGAATCCAGGGTCCCCGGGGAGCTGTTTTTT.

CDR3 loop: CASYAGTSRAGELFF. CDR3 in DNA: TGTGCCAGTTACGCAGGGACTAGTCGCGCCGGGGAGCTGTTTTTT. This rearrangement joins TRBV27 to TRBJ2-2; TRBD2 aligns across 8 bases. V was clipped by 9 bases and J by 6 bases; unmatched bases: 12. CDR3 size: 15 residues. From germline, CDR1 is MNHEY and CDR2 SMNVEV (reference sequence).

The rearrangement joins TRBV7-9 to TRBJ2-3; weak D call: TRBD1 (5 bases). Between the trimmed V and J ends, which lost 1 base and 1 base, there was a span of 12 bases. Looked up from germline, CDR1 is SEHNR and CDR2 is FQNEAQ (reference sequence). CDR3 size: 16 residues. The CDR3 nucleotides are TGTGCCAGCAGCTTAGGCTTAGGCAGGGGCACAGATACGCAGTATTTT. This gives the protein CASSLGLGRGTDTQYF.

The chain links TRBV12-5 to TRBJ2-1, with unresolved D. Germline lookup yields CDR1 LGHNT and CDR2 FRNRAP. V shed 9 bases and J shed 0 bases, with 12 bases lying between them. The CDR3 spans 14 residues. The CDR3: CASLTPSSYNEQFF. The CDR3 DNA is TGTGCTAGCTTGACACCGAGCTCCTACAATGAGCAGTTCTTC.

The chain carries TRBV27 and TRBJ1-1; D ambiguous. The V gene's germline CDR1 is MNHEY and CDR2 SMNVEV (reference sequence). With 5 bases removed from V and 10 bases from J, the gap between germline ends came to 11 bases. This CDR3 is built from 11 residues. CDR3 DNA: TGTGCCAGCAGTGGAAGGAGCGGAGCTTTCTTT. Its protein is CASSGRSGAFF.

This clone occurred a few times. The chain uses TRBV19 and TRBJ1-2; the D gene is possibly TRBD1 (6 bases). Trimming took 0 bases from V and 7 from J, leaving 9 bases between them. Germline CDR1 is LNHDA and CDR2 is SQIVND (reference sequence). The CDR3 runs 13 residues. DNA for the CDR3: TGTGCCAGTAGTATAGACCCACAGGGTGGCTACACCTTC. Protein product: CASSIDPQGGYTF.

The CDR3 DNA follows: TGTGCCAGTAGTCTGAACACAGGGGAAGGGAATCAGCCCCAGCATTTT. Translating gives CASSLNTGEGNQPQHF. The chain is built from TRBV19 and TRBJ1-5; TRBD1 aligns across 7 bases. In germline, CDR1 is LNHDA, CDR2 SQIVND (reference sequence). The CDR3 loop spans 16 amino acids. Losses at the gene ends were 5 bases for V and 4 bases for J; bases not matched to a gene: 11. Looking up the rest from reference TRBV19 and TRBJ1-5 gives the full variable domain: DGGITQSPKYLFRKEGQNVTLSCEQNLNHDAMYWYRQDPGQGLRLIYYSQIVNDFQKGDIAEGYSVSREKKESFPLTVTSAQKNPTAFYLCASSLNTGEGNQPQHFGDGTRLSIL.

The chain's CDR3 is CASSYSQGLRETQYF. The CDR3 coding sequence is TGTGCCAGCAGTTACTCACAGGGTTTACGAGAGACCCAGTACTTC. V is TRBV6-5 and J is TRBJ2-5, with D tentatively TRBD1 (6 bases). The CDR3 is 15 amino acids. V was trimmed by 0 bases and J by 4 bases, leaving 12 bases between them. CDR1 and CDR2 (germline): MNHEY, SVGAGI.

In regard to this clone: The DNA is omitted, as the CDR3 cannot be located on it reliably, and the CDR3 follows TCRdb's listing. This rearrangement joins TRBV28 to TRBJ1-5; the table's D call, TRBD1, has no DNA check behind it. Germline CDR1 reads MDHEN; CDR2 reads SYDVKM. From its first to its last residue, the CDR3 has 19 amino acids. This CDR3 reads CASSSSGQWIVGSNQPQHF.

V is TRBV9 and J is TRBJ2-2; TRBD1 matches 8 bases. The CDR3 runs 15 residues. V was clipped by 0 bases and J by 7 bases; unmatched bases: 5. Germline V CDR1 and CDR2: SGDLS, YYNGEE. The CDR3 coding sequence is TGTGCCAGCAGCGTAGAAGACAGGGGAGGCGGGGAGCTGTTTTTT. It yields the protein CASSVEDRGGGELFF.

This clone was seen a few times. This chain links TRBV9 with TRBJ2-7; D is perhaps TRBD2 (5 bases). Trimming removed 0 bases at V and 5 bases at J, with 18 bases between. This CDR3 comprises 16 residues. Looked up from germline, CDR1 is SGDLS and CDR2 is YYNGEE. The DNA for the CDR3 is TGTGCCAGCAGCGTAGACCCTAGGACTCTTCTCAACGAGCAGTACTTC. Translating it yields CASSVDPRTLLNEQYF.

The chain has TRBV7-9 and TRBJ2-1; TRBD1 is a possible D gene (6 bases). The CDR3 covers 13 residues. Germline loops: CDR1 SEHNR, CDR2 FQNEAQ (reference sequence). The V end was cut by 4 bases, the J end by 7 bases, with 11 bases between. The CDR3 DNA follows: TGTGCCAGCAGCTCAGGACAGATTAATGAGCAGTTCTTC. Its protein is CASSSGQINEQFF.

This chain connects TRBV4-1 to TRBJ2-7, with TRBD1 matching 9 bases. Looked up from germline, CDR1 is MGHRA and CDR2 is YSYEKL. The CDR3 is made up of 14 amino acids. With V trimmed by 4 bases and J by 8 bases, 9 bases remained unmatched. CDR3 DNA: TGCGCCAGCAGCCGCGGGACAGGGACTACGAAGCAGTACTTC. Protein: CASSRGTGTTKQYF.

The chain joins TRBV6-1 to TRBJ1-2; the match to TRBD1 covers 10 bases. CDR3 size: 16 residues. The V gene's germline CDR1 is MNHNS and CDR2 SASEGT. V trimming: 3 bases; J trimming: 3 bases; junction bases outside the gene matches: 7. This chain's CDR3 is CASSETGGAGYYGYTF. As DNA, the CDR3 is TGTGCCAGCAGTGAGACAGGGGGCGCAGGATACTATGGCTACACCTTC.

V gene TRBV24-1 combines with J gene TRBJ1-2; D possibly corresponds to TRBD1 (5 bases). Germline loops: CDR1 KGHDR, CDR2 SFDVKD. V was pared by 2 bases and J by 8 bases, with 17 bases between. This CDR3 has 15 amino acids. This CDR3 reads CATSDSGGETRGYTF. CDR3 coding DNA: TGTGCCACCAGTGATTCTGGGGGGGAAACGCGAGGCTACACCTTC.